Listed here is a single TCR beta chain. The junction departs from the called germline gene at one end, perhaps through a read error. These data come from a study of T cells in Graves' hyperthyroidism and ophthalmopathy. Researchers took RNA transcripts and amplified the TCR beta CDR3 regions from them. Initially, a first-round RT-PCR of the TCR CDR3 employed the HTBI primer set. Using its own MiXCR run on the multiplex PCR reads, TCRdb lists one record per CDR3 protein. The sample has around 600,000 distinct CDR3 sequences; roughly 46% are singletons. Germline values: CDR1 LNHDA, CDR2 SQIVND (reference sequence). This CDR3 is built from 17 residues.

The receptor was derived from an adult man with Graves' disease, either hyperthyroidism or ophthalmopathy (not recorded which). The sequenced material came from peripheral blood or thyroid tissue (not recorded which). This chain uses TRBV19 with TRBJ1-6; 10 bases line up with TRBD1. The CDR3 loop is CASSLQRGDRGNSPLHF. The DNA for the CDR3 is TGCGCCAGCAGCCTTCAAAGGGGGGACAGGGGTAATTCACCCCTCCACTTT. Full variable domain (remainder filled in from reference TRBV19 and TRBJ1-6): DGGITQSPKYLFRKEGQNVTLSCEQNLNHDAMYWYRQDPGQGLRLIYYSQIVNDFQKGDIAEGYSVSREKKESFPLTVTSAQKNPTAFYLCASSLQRGDRGNSPLHFGNGTRLTVT.